Sequencing of this T cell receptor beta chain was carried out in a study of blood T cell repertoires in COVID-19. Study-level background: Samples taken during acute and convalescent COVID-19 were collected in the United States, Italy and Spain. Nucleic acid was either cDNA or gDNA, and it came from T cells, B-cell-depleted T cells, or PBMCs.

Germline loops: CDR1 LGHDT, CDR2 YNNKEL (reference sequence). There are 19 residues in the CDR3. V shed 4 bases and J shed 0 bases, with 21 bases lying between them. Per the original data handling: Amplification from reference gene primers served as the basis for estimated nucleated cell counts. TCRdb's table, derived via immunoSEQ multiplex PCR, lists solely in-frame clones and lacks some. That table supplies the V and J calls and clone size; D and trimming were determined from the DNA. In the table there are over 400,000 clones, 80% to 90% of which are singletons. The sequenced sample was peripheral blood. The source is a human donor in a cohort sampled during active COVID-19. This chain links TRBV3-1 (or the pseudogene TRBV3-2) with TRBJ2-2, with D perhaps matching TRBD2 (6 bases). The CDR3 DNA reads TGTGCCAGCAGCCGCTCTTGGAGGGGCCGGAAATCGAACACCGGGGAGCTGTTTTTT. Its protein product is CASSRSWRGRKSNTGELFF.